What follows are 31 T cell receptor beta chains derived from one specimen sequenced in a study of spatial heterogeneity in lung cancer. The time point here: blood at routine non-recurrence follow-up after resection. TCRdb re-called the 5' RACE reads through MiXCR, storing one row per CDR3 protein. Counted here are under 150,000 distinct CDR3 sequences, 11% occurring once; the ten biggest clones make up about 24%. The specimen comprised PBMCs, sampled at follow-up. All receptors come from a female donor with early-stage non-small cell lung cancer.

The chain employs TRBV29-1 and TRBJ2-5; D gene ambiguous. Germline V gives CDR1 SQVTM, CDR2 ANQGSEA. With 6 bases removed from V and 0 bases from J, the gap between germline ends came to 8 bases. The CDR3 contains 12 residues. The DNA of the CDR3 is TGCAGCGTATGCCCGGACCAAGAGACCCAGTACTTC. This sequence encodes CSVCPDQETQYF.

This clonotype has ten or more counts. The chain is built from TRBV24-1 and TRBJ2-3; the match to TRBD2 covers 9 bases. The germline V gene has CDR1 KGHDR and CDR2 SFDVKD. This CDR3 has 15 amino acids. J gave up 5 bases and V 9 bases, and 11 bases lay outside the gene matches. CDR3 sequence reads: CATRDGGRVGDTQYF. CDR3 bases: TGTGCCACCCGCGACGGCGGGAGGGTGGGAGATACGCAGTATTTT.

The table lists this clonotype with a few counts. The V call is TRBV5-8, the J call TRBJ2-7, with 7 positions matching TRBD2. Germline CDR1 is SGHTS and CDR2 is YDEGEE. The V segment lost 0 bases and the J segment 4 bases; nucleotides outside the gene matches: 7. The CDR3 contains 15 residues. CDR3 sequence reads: CASSLGAGAQYEQYV. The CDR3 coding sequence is TGTGCCAGCAGCTTGGGGGCGGGAGCCCAATACGAGCAGTACGTC.

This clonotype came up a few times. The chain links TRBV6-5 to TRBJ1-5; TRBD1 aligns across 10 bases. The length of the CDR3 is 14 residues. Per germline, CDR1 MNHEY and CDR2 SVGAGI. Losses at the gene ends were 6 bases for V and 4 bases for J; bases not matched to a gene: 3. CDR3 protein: CASRTGGRNQPQHF. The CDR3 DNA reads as TGTGCCAGCAGGACAGGGGGCAGGAATCAGCCCCAGCATTTT.

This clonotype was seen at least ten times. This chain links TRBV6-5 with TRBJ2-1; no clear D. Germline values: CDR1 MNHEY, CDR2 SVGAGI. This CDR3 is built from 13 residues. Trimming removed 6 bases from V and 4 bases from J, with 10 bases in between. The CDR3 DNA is TGTGCCAGCAGCGACTCTCTATACAATGAGCAGTTCTTC. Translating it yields CASSDSLYNEQFF.

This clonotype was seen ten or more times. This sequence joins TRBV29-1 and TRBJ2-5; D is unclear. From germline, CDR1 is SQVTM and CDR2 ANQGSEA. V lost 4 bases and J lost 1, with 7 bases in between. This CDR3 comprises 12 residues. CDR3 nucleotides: TGCAGCGTTGTAAGAGTCCAAGAGACCCAGTACTTC. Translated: CSVVRVQETQYF.

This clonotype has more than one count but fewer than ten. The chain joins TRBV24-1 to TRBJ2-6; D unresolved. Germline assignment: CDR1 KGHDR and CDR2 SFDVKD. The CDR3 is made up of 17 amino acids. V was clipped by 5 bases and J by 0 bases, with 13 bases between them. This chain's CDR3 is CATSVASGPSGANVLTF. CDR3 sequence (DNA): TGTGCCACCAGTGTGGCCTCTGGGCCCTCTGGGGCCAACGTCCTGACTTTC.

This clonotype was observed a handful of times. CDR3 coding DNA: TGTGCCAGCAGCTTGACTAGCGGGAGGCCGGGGAAGACCCAGTACTTC. Translation: CASSLTSGRPGKTQYF. The chain couples TRBV7-2 to TRBJ2-5, with 13 positions matching TRBD2. Unmatched junction bases numbered 7, after V lost 3 bases and J lost 6 bases. The CDR3 consists of 16 residues. Germline CDR1 reads SGHTA; CDR2 reads FQGNSA. Full variable domain (missing parts from reference TRBV7-2 and TRBJ2-5): GAGVSQSPSNKVTEKGKDVELRCDPISGHTALYWYRQSLGQGLEFLIYFQGNSAPDKSGLPSDRFSAERTGGSVSTLTIQRTQQEDSAVYLCASSLTSGRPGKTQYFGPGTRLLVL.

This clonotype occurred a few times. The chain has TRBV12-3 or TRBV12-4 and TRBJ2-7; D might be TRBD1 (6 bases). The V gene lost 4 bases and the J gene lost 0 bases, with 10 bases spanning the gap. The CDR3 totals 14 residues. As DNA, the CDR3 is TGTGCCAGCAGTTGGTCGGACAGCTCCTACGAGCAGTACTTC. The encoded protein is CASSWSDSSYEQYF.

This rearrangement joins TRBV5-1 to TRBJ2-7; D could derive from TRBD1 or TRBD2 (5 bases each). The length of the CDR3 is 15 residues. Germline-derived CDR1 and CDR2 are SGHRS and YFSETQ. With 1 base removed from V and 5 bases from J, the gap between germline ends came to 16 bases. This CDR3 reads CASSLWGNTIDEQYV. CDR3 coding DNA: TGCGCCAGCAGCTTGTGGGGGAATACAATCGACGAGCAGTACGTC.

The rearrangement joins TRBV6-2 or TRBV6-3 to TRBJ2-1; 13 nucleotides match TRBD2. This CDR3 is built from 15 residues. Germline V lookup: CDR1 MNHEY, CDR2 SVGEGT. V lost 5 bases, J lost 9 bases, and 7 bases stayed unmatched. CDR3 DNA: TGTGCCAGCAGTACAACTAGCGGGAGGGCCGTTGAGCAGTTCTTC. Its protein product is CASSTTSGRAVEQFF.

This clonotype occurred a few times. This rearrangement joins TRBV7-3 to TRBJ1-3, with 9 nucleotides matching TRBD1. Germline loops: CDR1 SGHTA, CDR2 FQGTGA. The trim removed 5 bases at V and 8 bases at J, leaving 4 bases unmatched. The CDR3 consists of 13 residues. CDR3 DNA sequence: TGTGCCAGCAGCGCGGGACAGGGTTACACCATATATTTT. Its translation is CASSAGQGYTIYF.

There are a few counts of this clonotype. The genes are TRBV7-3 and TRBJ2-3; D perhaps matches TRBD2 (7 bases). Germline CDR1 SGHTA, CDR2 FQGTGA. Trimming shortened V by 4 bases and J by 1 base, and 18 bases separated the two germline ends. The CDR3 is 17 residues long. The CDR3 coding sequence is TGTGCCAGCAGCTCCGCGCAAGGGAGGGGGGGCACAGATACGCAGTATTTT. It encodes CASSSAQGRGGTDTQYF.

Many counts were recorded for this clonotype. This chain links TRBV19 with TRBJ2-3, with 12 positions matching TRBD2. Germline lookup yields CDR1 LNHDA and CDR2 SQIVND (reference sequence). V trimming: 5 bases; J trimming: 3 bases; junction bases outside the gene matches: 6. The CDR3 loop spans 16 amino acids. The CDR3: CASSLTSGSLTDTQYF. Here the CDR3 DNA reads TGTGCCAGTAGTCTGACTAGCGGGAGTCTGACAGATACGCAGTATTTT. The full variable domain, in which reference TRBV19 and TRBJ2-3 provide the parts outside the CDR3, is DGGITQSPKYLFRKEGQNVTLSCEQNLNHDAMYWYRQDPGQGLRLIYYSQIVNDFQKGDIAEGYSVSREKKESFPLTVTSAQKNPTAFYLCASSLTSGSLTDTQYFGPGTRLTVL.

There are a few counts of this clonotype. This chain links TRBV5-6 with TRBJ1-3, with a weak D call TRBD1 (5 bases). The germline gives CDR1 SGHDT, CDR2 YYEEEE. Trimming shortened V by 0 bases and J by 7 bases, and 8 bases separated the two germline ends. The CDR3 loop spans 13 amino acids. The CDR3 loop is CASSLEGPNTIYF. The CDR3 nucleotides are TGTGCCAGCAGCTTGGAGGGGCCCAACACCATATATTTT.

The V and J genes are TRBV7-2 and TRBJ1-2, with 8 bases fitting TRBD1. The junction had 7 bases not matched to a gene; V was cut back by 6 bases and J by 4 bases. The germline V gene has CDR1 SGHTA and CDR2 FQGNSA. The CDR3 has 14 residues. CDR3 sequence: CASRERTGSYGYTF. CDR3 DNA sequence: TGTGCCAGCAGGGAAAGGACAGGGAGCTATGGCTACACCTTC.

For the CDR3, the DNA is TGTGCCAGCTCACTTTCCAGGGGGGACACTGAAGCTTTCTTT. It is translated as CASSLSRGDTEAFF. The chain employs TRBV18 and TRBJ1-1; 7 nucleotides line up with TRBD1. J was trimmed by 3 bases and V by 4 bases; bases with no gene match: 5. CDR1 and CDR2 (germline): KGHSH, LQKENI. This CDR3 comprises 14 residues. Combining the CDR3 with reference TRBV18 and TRBJ1-1 gives the whole variable domain NAGVMQNPRHLVRRRGQEARLRCSPMKGHSHVYWYRQLPEEGLKFMVYLQKENIIDESGMPKERFSAEFPKEGPSILRIQQVVRGDSAAYFCASSLSRGDTEAFFGQGTRLTVV.

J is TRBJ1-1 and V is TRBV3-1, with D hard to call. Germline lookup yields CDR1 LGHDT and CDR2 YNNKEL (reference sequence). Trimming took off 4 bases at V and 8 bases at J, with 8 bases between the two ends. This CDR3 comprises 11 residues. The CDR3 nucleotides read TGTGCCAGCAGCCGGGCCGCGGAAGCTTTCTTT. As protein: CASSRAAEAFF.

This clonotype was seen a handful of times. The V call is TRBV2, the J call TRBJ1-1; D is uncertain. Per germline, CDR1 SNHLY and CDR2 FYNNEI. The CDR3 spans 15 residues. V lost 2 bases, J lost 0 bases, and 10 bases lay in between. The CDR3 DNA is TGTGCCAGCAGTGAAAGGCAGCCCCTGAACACTGAAGCTTTCTTT. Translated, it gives CASSERQPLNTEAFF.

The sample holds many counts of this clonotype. CDR3 in DNA: TGCAGCGTTCGGGTTGGACTGTTCAATGAAAAACTGTTTTTT. This gives the protein CSVRVGLFNEKLFF. The V and J genes are TRBV29-1 and TRBJ1-4, with D unclear. Germline V gives CDR1 SQVTM, CDR2 ANQGSEA. CDR3 length: 14 amino acids. V was shortened by 5 bases and J by 5 bases, with 15 bases between the two germline ends.

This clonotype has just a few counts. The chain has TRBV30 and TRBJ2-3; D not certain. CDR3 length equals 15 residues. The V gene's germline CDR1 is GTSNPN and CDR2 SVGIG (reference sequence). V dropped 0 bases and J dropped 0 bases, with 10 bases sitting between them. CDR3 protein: CAWSVREGSTDTQYF. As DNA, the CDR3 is TGTGCCTGGAGTGTGAGAGAAGGTAGCACAGATACGCAGTATTTT.

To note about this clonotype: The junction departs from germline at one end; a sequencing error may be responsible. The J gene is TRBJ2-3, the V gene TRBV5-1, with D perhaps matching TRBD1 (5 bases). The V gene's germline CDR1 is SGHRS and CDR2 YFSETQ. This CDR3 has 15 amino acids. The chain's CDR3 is CASSLAAWGIGTQYF. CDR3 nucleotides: TGTGCCAGCAGCTTGGCCGCTTGGGGCATCGGTACGCAGTATTTT.

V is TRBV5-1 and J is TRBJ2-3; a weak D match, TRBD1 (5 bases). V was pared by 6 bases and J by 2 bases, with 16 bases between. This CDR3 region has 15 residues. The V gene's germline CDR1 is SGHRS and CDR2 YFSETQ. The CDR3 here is CASNMGQGSTDTQYF. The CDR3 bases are TGCGCCAGCAACATGGGGCAAGGTTCCACAGATACGCAGTATTTT.

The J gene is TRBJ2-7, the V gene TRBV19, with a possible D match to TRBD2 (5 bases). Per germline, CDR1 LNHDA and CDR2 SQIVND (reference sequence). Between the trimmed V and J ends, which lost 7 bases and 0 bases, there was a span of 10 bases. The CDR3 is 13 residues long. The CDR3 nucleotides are TGTGCCAGTACGAGGGCCAACTCCTACGAGCAGTACTTC. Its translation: CASTRANSYEQYF.

Written as DNA, the CDR3 is TGTGCCAGCGGACCGGGACAGGGATTGACACCCCTCCACTTT. Amino acids: CASGPGQGLTPLHF. The chain carries TRBV2 and TRBJ1-6; 9 nucleotides align to TRBD1. V gave up 8 bases and J gave up 11 bases; unmatched junction bases: 10. CDR3 size: 14 residues. Looked up from germline, CDR1 is SNHLY and CDR2 is FYNNEI.

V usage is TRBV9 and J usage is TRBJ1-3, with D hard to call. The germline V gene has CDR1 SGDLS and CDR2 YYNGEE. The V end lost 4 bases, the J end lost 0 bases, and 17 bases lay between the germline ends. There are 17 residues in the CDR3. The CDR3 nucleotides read TGTGCCAGCAGCACCTCCCCGTCCTGGAACTCTGGAAACACCATATATTTT. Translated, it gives CASSTSPSWNSGNTIYF.

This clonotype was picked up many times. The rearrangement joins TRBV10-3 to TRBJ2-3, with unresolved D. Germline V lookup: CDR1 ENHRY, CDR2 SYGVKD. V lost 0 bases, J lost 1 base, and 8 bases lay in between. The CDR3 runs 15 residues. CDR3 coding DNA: TGTGCCATCAGTGAGTCTAAGGGTGGCACAGATACGCAGTATTTT. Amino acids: CAISESKGGTDTQYF.

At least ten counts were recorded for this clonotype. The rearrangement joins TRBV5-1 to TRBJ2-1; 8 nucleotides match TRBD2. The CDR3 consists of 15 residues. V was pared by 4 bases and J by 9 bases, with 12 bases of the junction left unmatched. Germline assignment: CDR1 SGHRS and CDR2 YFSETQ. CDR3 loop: CASSGTRRGYREQFF. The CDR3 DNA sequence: TGCGCCAGCAGCGGGACTAGACGCGGATATCGTGAGCAGTTCTTC.

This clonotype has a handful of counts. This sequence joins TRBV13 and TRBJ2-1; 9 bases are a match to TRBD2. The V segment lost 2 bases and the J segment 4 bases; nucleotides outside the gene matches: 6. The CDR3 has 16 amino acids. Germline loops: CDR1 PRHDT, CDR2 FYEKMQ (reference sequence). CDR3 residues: CASSLRRLAGYNEQFF. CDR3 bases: TGTGCCAGCAGCTTAAGGCGCCTAGCGGGGTACAATGAGCAGTTCTTC.

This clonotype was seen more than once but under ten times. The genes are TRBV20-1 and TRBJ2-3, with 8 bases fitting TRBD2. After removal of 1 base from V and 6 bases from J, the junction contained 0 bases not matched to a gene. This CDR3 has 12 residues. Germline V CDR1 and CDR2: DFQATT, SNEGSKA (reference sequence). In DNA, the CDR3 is TGCAGTGCTAGAGGACTAGCGGATACGCAGTATTTT. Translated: CSARGLADTQYF.

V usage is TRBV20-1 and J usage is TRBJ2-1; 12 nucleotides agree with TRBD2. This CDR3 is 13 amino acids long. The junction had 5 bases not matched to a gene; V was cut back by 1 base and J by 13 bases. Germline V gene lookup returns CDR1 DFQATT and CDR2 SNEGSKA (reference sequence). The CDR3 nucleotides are TGCAGTGCTAGAGTTTCTAGCGGGAGGGTTCAGTTCTTC. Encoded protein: CSARVSSGRVQFF.